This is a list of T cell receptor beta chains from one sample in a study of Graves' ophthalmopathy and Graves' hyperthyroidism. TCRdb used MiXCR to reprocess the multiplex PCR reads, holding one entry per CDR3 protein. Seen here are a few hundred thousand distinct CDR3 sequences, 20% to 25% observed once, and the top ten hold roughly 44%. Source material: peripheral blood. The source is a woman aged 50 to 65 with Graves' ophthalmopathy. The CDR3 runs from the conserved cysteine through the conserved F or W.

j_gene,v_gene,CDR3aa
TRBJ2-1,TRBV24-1,CATSDPSGRAINEQFF
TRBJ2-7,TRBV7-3,CASSRLAGAGEQYF
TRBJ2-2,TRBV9,CASSGGRATGELVF
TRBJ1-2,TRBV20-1,CSAGTTGEDGYTF
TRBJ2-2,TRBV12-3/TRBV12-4,CASSLLAAPTGELFF
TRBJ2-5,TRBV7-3,CASSYLGGKQETQYF
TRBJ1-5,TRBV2,CASSEQSPYSNQPQHF
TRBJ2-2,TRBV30,CAWSGVTGELFF
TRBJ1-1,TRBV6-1,CGTRDRKNTEAFF
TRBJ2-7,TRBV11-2,CASKAGTSGSYEQYF
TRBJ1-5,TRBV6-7,CATLGVRVGTGFCQPQHF
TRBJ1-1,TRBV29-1,CSVEEGHPNTEAFF
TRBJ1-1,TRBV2,CASSDDRDTEAFF
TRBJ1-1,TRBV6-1,CASSETQGLFAFF
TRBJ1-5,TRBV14,CASSHGSAHQPQHF
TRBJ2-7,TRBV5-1,CASSAGTGQTYEQYF
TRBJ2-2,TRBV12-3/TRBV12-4,CASSLEVGELFF
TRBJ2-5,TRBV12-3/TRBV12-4,CASRSDGSLETQYF
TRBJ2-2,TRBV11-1,CASSRDATGELFF
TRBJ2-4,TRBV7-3,CASSPVPDTTKNIQYF
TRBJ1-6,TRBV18,CASSPGGNSPLHF
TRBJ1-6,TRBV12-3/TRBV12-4,CASSPRNRGRIPLHF
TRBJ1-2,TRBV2,CASSQDREVGGYTF
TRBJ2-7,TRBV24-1,CATSGKVGGIYEQYF
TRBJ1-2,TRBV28,CASGGPGGYTF
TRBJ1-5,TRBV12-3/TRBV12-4,CASSSTGLNQPQHF